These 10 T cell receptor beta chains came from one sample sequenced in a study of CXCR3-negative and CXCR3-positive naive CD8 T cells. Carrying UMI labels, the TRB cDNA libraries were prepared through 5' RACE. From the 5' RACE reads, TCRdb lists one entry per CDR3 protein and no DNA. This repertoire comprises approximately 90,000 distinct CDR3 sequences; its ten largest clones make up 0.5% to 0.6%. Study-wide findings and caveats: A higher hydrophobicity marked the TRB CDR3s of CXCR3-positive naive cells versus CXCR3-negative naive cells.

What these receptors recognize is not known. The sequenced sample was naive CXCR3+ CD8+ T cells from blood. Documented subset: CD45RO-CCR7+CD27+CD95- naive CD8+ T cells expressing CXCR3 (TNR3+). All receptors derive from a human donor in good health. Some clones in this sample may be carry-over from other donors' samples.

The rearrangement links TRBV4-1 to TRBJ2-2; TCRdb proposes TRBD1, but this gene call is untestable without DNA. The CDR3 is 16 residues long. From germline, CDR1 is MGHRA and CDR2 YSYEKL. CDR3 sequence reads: CASSQVFGTDTGELFF.

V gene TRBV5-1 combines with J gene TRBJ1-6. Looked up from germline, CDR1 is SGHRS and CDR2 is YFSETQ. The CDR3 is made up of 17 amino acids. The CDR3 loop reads CASSLDVGSSYNSPLHF.

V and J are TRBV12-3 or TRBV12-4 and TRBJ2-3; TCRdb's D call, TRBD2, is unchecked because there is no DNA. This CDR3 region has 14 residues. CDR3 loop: CASMTRGGAHTQYF.

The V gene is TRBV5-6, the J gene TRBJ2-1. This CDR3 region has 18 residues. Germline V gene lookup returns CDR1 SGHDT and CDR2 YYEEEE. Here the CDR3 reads CASSLAKEEFAAYNEQFF.

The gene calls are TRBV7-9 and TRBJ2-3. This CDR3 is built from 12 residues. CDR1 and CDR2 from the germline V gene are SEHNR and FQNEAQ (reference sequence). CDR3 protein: CASRASDDTQYF.

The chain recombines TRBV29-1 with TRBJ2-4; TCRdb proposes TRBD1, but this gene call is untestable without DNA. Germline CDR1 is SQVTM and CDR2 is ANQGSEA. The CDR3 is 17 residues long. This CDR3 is CSVEWRTGAWGKNIQYF.

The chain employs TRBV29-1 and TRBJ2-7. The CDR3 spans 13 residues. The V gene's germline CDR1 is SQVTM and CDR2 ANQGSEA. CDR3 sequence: CSVESKRTYEQYF.

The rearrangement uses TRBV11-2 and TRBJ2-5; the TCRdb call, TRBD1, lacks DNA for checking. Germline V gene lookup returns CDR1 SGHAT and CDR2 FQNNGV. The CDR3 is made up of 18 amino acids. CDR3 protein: CASSLGDPRGQGRETQYF. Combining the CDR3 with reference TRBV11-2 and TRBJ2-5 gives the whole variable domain EAGVAQSPRYKIIEKRQSVAFWCNPISGHATLYWYQQILGQGPKLLIQFQNNGVVDDSQLPKDRFSAERLKGVDSTLKIQPAKLEDSAVYLCASSLGDPRGQGRETQYFGPGTRLLVL.

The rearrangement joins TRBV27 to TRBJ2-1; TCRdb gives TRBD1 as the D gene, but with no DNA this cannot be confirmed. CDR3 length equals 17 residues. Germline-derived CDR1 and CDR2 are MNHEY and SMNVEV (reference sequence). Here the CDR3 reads CASSQTPRTGVADEQFF.

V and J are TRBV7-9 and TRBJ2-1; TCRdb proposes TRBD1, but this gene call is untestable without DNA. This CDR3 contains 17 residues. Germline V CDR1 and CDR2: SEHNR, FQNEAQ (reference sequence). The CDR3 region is CASSPRDPISSYNEQFF.